Below, 11 T cell receptor beta chains from the same sample are listed, as sequenced in a study of molecular identifiers for immune sequencing clone quantification. One entry per CDR3 protein, called by TCRdb with MiXCR from the PCR reads. The table records under 600,000 distinct CDR3 sequences, 20% to 25% of them present only once. Material for sequencing was naive CD8+ T cells from blood, with Jurkat cell RNA spiked in. Noted subset: FACS-sorted CD8+CD4-CCR7+CD45RA+ naive T cells. The source is a human donor in good health. Some libraries in this study had Jurkat cell RNA spiked in.

The J gene is TRBJ2-5, the V gene TRBV11-2, with unresolved D. Germline CDR1 reads SGHAT; CDR2 reads FQNNGV. This CDR3 has 14 amino acids. Trimming stripped 1 base from V and 10 bases from J, with 16 bases between. CDR3 nucleotide sequence: TGTGCCAGCAGCTTAGGGGCCGGACCCAGAGACCAGTACTTC. Its protein is CASSLGAGPRDQYF.

The V call is TRBV12-3 or TRBV12-4, the J call TRBJ2-3; 7 positions agree with TRBD2. With 1 base clipped from V and 5 bases from J, the junction kept 3 bases outside the gene matches. The CDR3 is 14 amino acids. The CDR3 sequence is CASSLGGGGDTQYF. The CDR3 DNA is TGTGCCAGCAGTTTAGGGGGGGGGGGAGATACGCAGTATTTT.

A note on this clonotype: Relative to the germline gene, one junction end is altered; a read error may explain this. The gene calls are TRBV28 and TRBJ1-1; D perhaps matches TRBD1 (6 bases). CDR1 and CDR2 (germline): MDHEN, SYDVKM. CDR3 size: 15 residues. The CDR3 sequence is CAGSLRGGLGTEAFF. The CDR3 DNA is TGTGCCGGCAGTTTAAGGGGGGGCTTAGGCACTGAAGCTTTCTTT.

For this clonotype: This may be a read error: a much more frequent sequence differs by one nucleotide. V usage is TRBV7-9 and J usage is TRBJ2-2, with D possibly being TRBD2 (5 bases). The CDR3 extends over 16 amino acids. Germline CDR1 SEHNR, CDR2 FQNEAQ (reference sequence). CDR3 loop: CANSLARGSNTGELFF. CDR3 DNA: TGTGCCAACAGCTTAGCCCGGGGATCGAACACCGGGGAGCTGTTTTTT.

The J gene is TRBJ2-1, the V gene TRBV27; D possibly corresponds to TRBD2 (6 bases). CDR1 is MNHEY and CDR2 is SMNVEV in the germline V gene (reference sequence). This CDR3 spans 15 amino acids. Trimming left V 5 bases short and J 2 bases short, with 13 bases between. CDR3 amino acids: CASSPNSGAYNEQFF. CDR3 DNA: TGTGCCAGCAGTCCAAATAGCGGAGCCTACAATGAGCAGTTCTTC.

This clonotype was observed at least ten times. The chain couples TRBV4-1 to TRBJ1-1; possibly TRBD1 for D (5 bases). There are 14 residues in the CDR3. Between the trimmed V and J ends, which lost 1 base and 4 bases, there was a span of 10 bases. Per germline, CDR1 MGHRA and CDR2 YSYEKL. In DNA form, the CDR3 reads TGCGCCAGCAGCCAAGGGGAGGGGCCCACTGAAGCTTTCTTT. It encodes CASSQGEGPTEAFF.

As regards this clonotype: A read error may be the cause here, since a much bigger clone is one base away. This chain connects TRBV4-2 to TRBJ2-3; no clear D. Germline V gene lookup returns CDR1 LGHNA and CDR2 YNFKEQ. The CDR3 runs 13 residues. The CDR3 loop is CASSQDRRDMQYF. The DNA of the CDR3 is TGTGCCAGCAGCCAAGACAGGCGAGATATGCAGTATTTT.

In this sample, this clonotype turned up a few times. The chain combines TRBV7-2 with TRBJ2-7; TRBD1 might be the D (5 bases). V was cut by 2 bases and J by 6 bases, with 20 bases left in between. This CDR3 is 16 amino acids long. Germline V gives CDR1 SGHTA, CDR2 FQGNSA. The DNA of the CDR3 is TGTGCCAGCAGCTTATTTGAGGACACGACTGTCGGCGAGCAGTACTTC. The encoded protein is CASSLFEDTTVGEQYF.

The chain joins TRBV30 to TRBJ2-2; 7 bases are a match to TRBD1. V lost 5 bases and J lost 0; bases outside the gene matches: 9. This CDR3 has 16 residues. The V gene's germline CDR1 is GTSNPN and CDR2 SVGIG (reference sequence). The CDR3 DNA sequence: TGTGCCTGGGCCTCTATAGACAGGGCGAACACCGGGGAGCTGTTTTTT. It encodes CAWASIDRANTGELFF.

This clonotype was observed at least ten times. The rearrangement links TRBV7-9 to TRBJ2-3; 9 nucleotides agree with TRBD1. V dropped 1 base and J dropped 3; count of bases not matched to a gene: 11. This CDR3 is 18 amino acids long. Germline CDR1 and CDR2: SEHNR and FQNEAQ (reference sequence). This CDR3 is CASSLGGFGQGLTDTQYF. In DNA, the CDR3 is TGTGCCAGCAGCTTAGGAGGTTTCGGACAGGGGTTGACAGATACGCAGTATTTT.

For this clonotype: Just one base apart from a much larger clone, this may be a read error. The chain combines TRBV7-9 with TRBJ2-7, with a tentative D call TRBD1 (6 bases). CDR1 is SEHNR and CDR2 is FQNEAQ in the germline V gene (reference sequence). The CDR3 is made up of 15 amino acids. CDR3 DNA sequence: TGTGCCAGCAGCTCGTCACGGACAGCCACCTACGTGCAGTACTTC. The encoded protein is CASSSSRTATYVQYF.